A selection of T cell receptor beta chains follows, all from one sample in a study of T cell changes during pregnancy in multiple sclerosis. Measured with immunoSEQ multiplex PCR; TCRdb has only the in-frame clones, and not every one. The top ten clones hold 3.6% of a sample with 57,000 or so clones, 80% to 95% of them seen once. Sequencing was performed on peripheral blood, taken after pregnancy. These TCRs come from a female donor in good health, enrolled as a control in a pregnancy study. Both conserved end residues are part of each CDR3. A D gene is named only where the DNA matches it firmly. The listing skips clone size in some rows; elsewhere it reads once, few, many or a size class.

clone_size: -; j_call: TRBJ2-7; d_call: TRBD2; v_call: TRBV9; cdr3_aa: CASKEPTVSGGYF; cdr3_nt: TGTGCCAGCAAGGAACCGACAGTCTCGGGGGGGTACTTC
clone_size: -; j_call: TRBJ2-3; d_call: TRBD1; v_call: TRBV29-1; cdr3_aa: CSAYPGTGGTDTQYF; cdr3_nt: TGCAGCGCGTACCCCGGGACAGGGGGCACAGATACGCAGTATTTT
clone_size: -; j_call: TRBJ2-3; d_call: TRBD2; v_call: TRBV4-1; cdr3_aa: CASSPGTSGGWNTQYF; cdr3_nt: TGCGCCAGCAGCCCAGGGACTAGCGGGGGTTGGAATACGCAGTATTTT
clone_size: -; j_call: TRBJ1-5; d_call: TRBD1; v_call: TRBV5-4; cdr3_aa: CASSPGTESNQPQHF; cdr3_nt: TGTGCCAGCAGCCCTGGGACAGAGAGCAATCAGCCCCAGCATTTT
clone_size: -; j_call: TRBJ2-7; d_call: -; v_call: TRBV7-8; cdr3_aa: CASSLVSTGEQYF; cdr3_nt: TGTGCCAGCAGCTTAGTTTCTACGGGGGAGCAGTACTTC
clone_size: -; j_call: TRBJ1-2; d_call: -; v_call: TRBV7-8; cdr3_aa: CASSTLRGGYTF; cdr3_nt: TGTGCCAGCAGCACCCTCCGGGGTGGCTACACCTTC
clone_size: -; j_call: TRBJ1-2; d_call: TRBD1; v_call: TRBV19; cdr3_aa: CASSKDRDTDYGYTF; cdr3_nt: TGTGCCAGTAGTAAGGACAGGGACACGGACTATGGCTACACCTTC
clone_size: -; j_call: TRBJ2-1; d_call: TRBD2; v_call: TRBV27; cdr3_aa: CASSSGTSGSVNEQFF; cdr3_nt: TGTGCCAGCAGTTCGGGAACTAGCGGGAGTGTGAATGAGCAGTTCTTC
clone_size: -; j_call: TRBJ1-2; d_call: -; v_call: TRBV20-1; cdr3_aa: CSAYGSYGYTF; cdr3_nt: TGCAGTGCTTACGGGAGCTATGGCTACACCTTC
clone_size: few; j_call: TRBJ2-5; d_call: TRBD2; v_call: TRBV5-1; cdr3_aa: CASSYSGGQETQYF; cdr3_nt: TGCGCCAGCAGCTATAGCGGGGGACAAGAGACCCAGTACTTC
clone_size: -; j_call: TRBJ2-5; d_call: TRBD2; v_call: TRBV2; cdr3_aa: CASKKGEGETQYF; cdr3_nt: TGTGCCAGCAAAAAAGGGGAGGGGGAGACCCAGTACTTC
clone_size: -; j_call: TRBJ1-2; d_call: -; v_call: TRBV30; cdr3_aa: CAWTVGTANYGYTF; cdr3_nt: TGTGCCTGGACTGTGGGGACTGCTAACTATGGCTACACCTTC
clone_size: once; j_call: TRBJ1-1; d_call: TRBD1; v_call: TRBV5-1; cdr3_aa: CASSLAWDRGRVGMNTEAFF; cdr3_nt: TGCGCCAGCAGCTTGGCTTGGGACAGGGGGCGCGTAGGGATGAACACTGAAGCTTTCTTT
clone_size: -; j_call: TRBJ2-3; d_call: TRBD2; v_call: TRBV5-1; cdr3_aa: CASSLDLAGGLYTQYF; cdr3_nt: TGCGCCAGCAGCTTGGATCTAGCGGGAGGGTTGTATACGCAGTATTTT
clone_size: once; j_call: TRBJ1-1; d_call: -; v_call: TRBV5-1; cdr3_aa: CASSLAPGGEAFF; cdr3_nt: TGCGCCAGCAGCTTAGCTCCGGGAGGCGAAGCTTTCTTT
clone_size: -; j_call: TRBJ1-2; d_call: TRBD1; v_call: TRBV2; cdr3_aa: CASREGQNNNYGYTF; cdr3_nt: TGTGCCAGCAGGGAGGGACAGAACAATAACTATGGCTACACCTTC
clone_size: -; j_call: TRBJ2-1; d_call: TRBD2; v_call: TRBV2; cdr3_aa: CASSASGSSYNEQFF; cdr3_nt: TGTGCCAGCAGTGCTAGCGGGAGTTCCTACAATGAGCAGTTCTTC
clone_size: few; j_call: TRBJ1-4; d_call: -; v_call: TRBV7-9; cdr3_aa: CASSSQGWPNEKLFF; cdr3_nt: TGTGCCAGCAGCTCCCAGGGTTGGCCTAATGAAAAACTGTTTTTT
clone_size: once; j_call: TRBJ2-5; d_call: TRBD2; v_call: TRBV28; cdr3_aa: CASLPYSGLAGEETQYF; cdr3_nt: TGTGCCAGCTTACCCTATTCAGGACTAGCGGGAGAGGAGACCCAGTACTTC
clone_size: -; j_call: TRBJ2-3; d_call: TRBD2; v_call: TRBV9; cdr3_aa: CASSFRGLAGTTDTQYF; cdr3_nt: TGTGCCAGCAGCTTTCGAGGACTAGCGGGTACCACAGATACGCAGTATTTT